Below, 21 T cell receptor beta chains from the same sample are listed, as sequenced in a study of CD8+CD57+ T cells in acquired aplastic anemia. Whoever was chosen for sequencing had shown CD8+CD57+ cell expansion by flow cytometry. The template used for profiling TCR beta VDJ and CDR3 was genomic DNA. Using its own MiXCR run on the reads, TCRdb lists one record per CDR3 protein. Of some 200,000 distinct CDR3 sequences listed, 55% to 65% are singletons. Sequencing used sorted CD4+, CD8+, or CD8+CD57+ T cells (not recorded which) from PBMCs. The receptors were sampled from a human donor with aplastic anemia.

V is TRBV7-9 and J is TRBJ1-6; tentatively, D is TRBD1 (5 bases). The germline V and J ends were trimmed by 3 bases and 8 bases, with 14 bases remaining between them. The germline V gene encodes CDR1 SEHNR and CDR2 FQNEAQ (reference sequence). CDR3 size: 15 residues. DNA of the CDR3: TGTGCCAGCAGCTTCATCCAGGGTTATGATTCACCCCTCCACTTT. It yields the protein CASSFIQGYDSPLHF.

The chain couples TRBV3-1 to TRBJ1-2, with a weak D call TRBD1 (6 bases). The V gene's germline CDR1 is LGHDT and CDR2 YNNKEL (reference sequence). The CDR3 contains 13 residues. Trimming left V 0 bases short and J 8 bases short, with 10 bases between. CDR3 bases: TGTGCCAGCAGCCAAGATCAGGGGTGGGGCTACACCTTC. It is translated as CASSQDQGWGYTF.

The CDR3 DNA sequence: TGTGCCAGCAGCTTGGCGGAAGGTCGAGCTGAAGCTTTCTTT. Residues: CASSLAEGRAEAFF. The rearrangement links TRBV7-9 to TRBJ1-1; D is unclear. This CDR3 has 14 residues. CDR1 is SEHNR, CDR2 FQNEAQ, per germline (reference sequence). V gave up 3 bases and J gave up 6 bases, with 14 bases separating them. Looking up the rest from reference TRBV7-9 and TRBJ1-1 gives the full variable domain: DTGVSQNPRHKITKRGQNVTFRCDPISEHNRLYWYRQTLGQGPEFLTYFQNEAQLEKSRLLSDRFSAERPKGSFSTLEIQRTEQGDSAMYLCASSLAEGRAEAFFGQGTRLTVV.

The chain joins TRBV15 to TRBJ2-7; 8 bases are shared with TRBD1. CDR3 length equals 16 residues. CDR1 and CDR2 from the germline V gene are LNHNV and YYDKDF (reference sequence). With 3 bases clipped from V and 7 bases from J, the junction kept 14 bases outside the gene matches. This CDR3 is CATSSSRSGQAVEQYF. The CDR3 nucleotides are TGTGCCACCAGCAGCTCCAGGTCGGGACAGGCGGTTGAGCAGTACTTC.

A few counts support this clonotype. This may come from a read error, since a much larger clone is one base off. This chain joins TRBV2 and TRBJ2-3, with D perhaps TRBD1 or TRBD2 (5 bases each). The CDR3 is 13 residues long. CDR1 and CDR2 (germline): SNHLY, FYNNEI. V was clipped by 10 bases and J by 4 bases, with 15 bases between them. CDR3 sequence: CANRKGAPDTQYF. The CDR3, as DNA: TGTGCCAACAGGAAGGGAGCCCCAGATACGCAGTATTTT. Full variable domain (rest looked up from reference TRBV2 and TRBJ2-3): EPEVTQTPSHQVTQMGQEVILRCVPISNHLYFYWYRQILGQKVEFLVSFYNNEISEKSEIFDDQFSVERPDGSNFTLKIRSTKLEDSAMYFCANRKGAPDTQYFGPGTRLTVL.

The J gene is TRBJ2-7, the V gene TRBV2; unclear D gene. The germline V gene encodes CDR1 SNHLY and CDR2 FYNNEI. CDR3 length equals 13 residues. Trimming stripped 4 bases from V and 3 bases from J, with 10 bases between. The CDR3 DNA is TGTGCCAGCAGTGTGAGGTCGAACTACGAGCAGTACTTC. This codes for CASSVRSNYEQYF.

Points on this clonotype: One end of the junction varies from germline; a read error may be responsible. The chain combines TRBV7-9 with TRBJ2-2, with D maybe TRBD2 (6 bases). CDR3 size: 13 residues. CDR1 and CDR2 from the germline V gene are SEHNR and FQNEAQ (reference sequence). CDR3 DNA sequence: TGTGCCAGCAGCGCGACGAACACCGGGGGGCTGTTTTTT. Translated, it gives CASSATNTGGLFF. The full variable domain, rest sourced from reference TRBV7-9 and TRBJ2-2, is DTGVSQNPRHKITKRGQNVTFRCDPISEHNRLYWYRQTLGQGPEFLTYFQNEAQLEKSRLLSDRFSAERPKGSFSTLEIQRTEQGDSAMYLCASSATNTGGLFFGEGSRLTVL.

Comment on this clonotype: One end of the junction is discordant with germline, which a read error may explain. The chain is built from TRBV12-3 or TRBV12-4 and TRBJ1-2, with 7 bases identical to TRBD1. This CDR3 is 15 amino acids long. The CDR3 sequence is CASSHTWDSTYGYTF. The CDR3 DNA reads as TGCGCCAGCAGCCATACTTGGGACAGTACCTATGGCTACACCTTC.

CDR3 loop: CASSNAGGRNQPQHF. CDR3 in DNA: TGTGCCAGTAGTAACGCGGGGGGAAGGAATCAGCCCCAGCATTTT. This chain uses TRBV19 with TRBJ1-5, with a weak D call TRBD1 (5 bases). This CDR3 region has 15 residues. V was trimmed by 4 bases and J by 4 bases, leaving 14 bases between them. CDR1 and CDR2 (germline): LNHDA, SQIVND (reference sequence).

This chain uses TRBV15 with TRBJ1-5; weak D call: TRBD1 (5 bases). The CDR3 is 14 residues long. The V end was cut by 4 bases, the J end by 7 bases, with 14 bases between. Germline lookup yields CDR1 LNHNV and CDR2 YYDKDF (reference sequence). The CDR3 DNA reads as TGTGCCACCAGCATGTCCGGAGGGGACCAGCCCCAGCATTTT. This translates into CATSMSGGDQPQHF.

This rearrangement joins TRBV7-2 to TRBJ1-1; 7 bases are shared with TRBD1. Germline V CDR1 and CDR2: SGHTA, FQGNSA. J lost 6 bases, V lost 5 bases, and 21 bases had no gene match. This CDR3 spans 18 amino acids. The chain's CDR3 is CASSPFGLLVQGIAEAFF. The CDR3 nucleotides read TGTGCCAGCAGCCCATTCGGACTCCTCGTACAGGGGATCGCTGAAGCTTTCTTT.

This rearrangement joins TRBV4-3 to TRBJ1-6, with 9 nucleotides matching TRBD1. In germline, CDR1 is LGHNA, CDR2 YSLEER. CDR3 length equals 17 residues. V lost 0 bases to trimming and J lost 7 bases; unmatched junction nucleotides: 7. CDR3 sequence: CASSQDTDRGVNSPLHF. In nucleotides, the CDR3 is TGCGCCAGCAGCCAAGATACGGACAGGGGCGTGAATTCACCCCTCCACTTT.

This clonotype has more than one count but fewer than ten. The genes are TRBV20-1 and TRBJ2-7; TRBD1 matches 8 bases. Germline CDR1 and CDR2: DFQATT and SNEGSKA (reference sequence). The V and J ends lost 7 bases and 4 bases, in that order; junction bases with no gene match: 9. The CDR3 covers 13 residues. This chain's CDR3 is CSVAAQGGYEQYF. CDR3 in DNA: TGCAGTGTAGCAGCACAGGGGGGATACGAGCAGTACTTC.

The V gene is TRBV25-1, the J gene TRBJ1-6, with 9 nucleotides matching TRBD1. In germline, CDR1 is MGHDK, CDR2 SYGVNS. The CDR3 spans 14 residues. Trimming cost V 11 bases and J 7 bases; bases outside gene matches: 9. CDR3 in DNA: TGTGCCGGCACTCTTGGACAGGGGAATTCACCCCTCCACTTT. Residues: CAGTLGQGNSPLHF.

This clonotype appeared a few times. V is TRBV25-1 and J is TRBJ1-1, with D tentatively TRBD1 (5 bases). CDR3 size: 14 residues. Trimming removed 3 bases from V and 3 bases from J, with 11 bases in between. Germline CDR1 MGHDK, CDR2 SYGVNS. The CDR3 DNA is TGTGCCAGCAGTGACGACAGATTCTACACTGAAGCTTTCTTT. It is translated as CASSDDRFYTEAFF.

There are a few counts of this clonotype. The CDR3 nucleotides are TGTGCCATCAGTTTGACAGGGGGCCGTGAAGCTTTCTTT. Its protein is CAISLTGGREAFF. The V and J genes are TRBV10-3 and TRBJ1-1; 10 bases are shared with TRBD1. From germline, CDR1 is ENHRY and CDR2 SYGVKD. V dropped 5 bases and J dropped 7; count of bases not matched to a gene: 4. The CDR3 runs 13 residues.

This clonotype was counted once. CDR3 in amino acids: CSARSGELFF. In DNA, the CDR3 is TGCAGTGCTAGAAGCGGGGAGCTGTTTTTT. The chain recombines TRBV20-1 with TRBJ2-2; unclear D gene. Germline V gene sequence: CDR1 DFQATT, CDR2 SNEGSKA (reference sequence). Trimming took 2 bases from V and 7 from J, leaving 2 bases between them. The CDR3 spans 10 residues.

The chain is built from TRBV7-8 and TRBJ1-5; D gene uncertain. The CDR3 totals 14 residues. V lost 5 bases, J lost 0 bases, and 8 bases lay in between. Looked up from germline, CDR1 is SGHVS and CDR2 is FQNEAQ. The CDR3 loop is CASSQGLSNQPQHF. The CDR3 DNA reads as TGTGCCAGCAGCCAAGGACTTAGCAATCAGCCCCAGCATTTT.

The CDR3 region has the DNA TGTGCCATCAGCAAGACAGGGGACGGCACTGAAGCTTTCTTT. Protein sequence: CAISKTGDGTEAFF. The chain uses TRBV10-3 and TRBJ1-1, with 8 bases lining up with TRBD1. The trim removed 6 bases at V and 4 bases at J, leaving 7 bases unmatched. Germline assignment: CDR1 ENHRY and CDR2 SYGVKD. The CDR3 sequence is 14 residues long.

The chain joins TRBV12-3 or TRBV12-4 to TRBJ1-1; 7 nucleotides align to TRBD1. CDR3 length: 12 residues. J gave up 3 bases and V 8 bases, and 3 bases lay outside the gene matches. CDR3 in DNA: TGTGCCAGCCCAACAGGGGACACTGAAGCTTTCTTT. Translated: CASPTGDTEAFF.

The rearrangement links TRBV24-1 to TRBJ2-3, with D tentatively TRBD2 (6 bases). Trimming took 5 bases from V and 2 from J, leaving 13 bases between them. CDR1 is KGHDR, CDR2 SFDVKD, per germline. This CDR3 contains 15 residues. CDR3 DNA: TGTGCCACCAGTGCCATGAGCGGGCCCACAGATACGCAGTATTTT. Residues: CATSAMSGPTDTQYF.